This T cell receptor (beta chain) emerged from a study of breast tumors, draining lymph nodes, adjacent tissues. Regarding the study as a whole: The lymph node origin of tumor T cells was framed as consistent with a hypothesis, not demonstrated.

TCRdb itself ran the multiplex PCR reads through MiXCR, one entry per CDR3 protein. The sample includes approximately 100,000 distinct CDR3 sequences, 30% of them seen just once. The CDR3 length is 14 residues. V shed 5 bases and J shed 2 bases, with 12 bases lying between them. CDR1 and CDR2 from the germline V gene are SEHNR and FQNEAQ (reference sequence). Samples came from axillary lymph nodes draining the breast cancer. This clonotype was counted at least ten times. Its antigen is not known. A much larger clone sits a single nucleotide away, making a read error possible. Since the CDR3 does not end with the conserved phenylalanine or tryptophan, this likely comes from a read error.

This TCR was recovered from a female donor with breast cancer. Some clones in this sample may be carry-over from other donors' samples. The gene calls are TRBV7-9 and TRBJ2-5; D might be TRBD2 (6 bases). The sequencing sample was made of axillary lymph node tissue. This CDR3 reads CASSDFGGQETQYL. As DNA, the CDR3 is TGTGCCAGCAGCGACTTCGGGGGTCAAGAGACCCAGTACCTC.